This TCR beta chain was identified during a study of beta chain features in type 1 diabetes. Trimming shortened V by 7 bases and J by 2 bases, and 11 bases separated the two germline ends. Germline V gives CDR1 MNHEY, CDR2 SMNVEV (reference sequence). CDR3 length: 14 residues. This clone was counted only a few times. Its antigen remains unidentified. As every portion of the isolated RNA was reverse transcribed, the sequencing read expressed TCRB transcripts. This table comes from immunoSEQ multiplex PCR, and its TCRdb copy is limited to in-frame clones, with some not included. The sample yields some 360,000 clones, 8.5% to 10% seen once. Notes on the study in general: Sequencing the cDNA could make cells with high TCR expression show up more than they should. For Type 1 diabetes patients, all four CD4+ subsets carried TCRB CDR3s that were moderately but significantly shorter. It was possible that PCR favored shorter templates, equally so in patients and controls.

V gene TRBV27 combines with J gene TRBJ1-4; unclear D gene. The sequenced sample consisted of central memory CD4+ T cells from blood. The TCR sequence derives from a man under 40 with type 1 diabetes. The CDR3 nucleotides are TGTGCCAGCAAAGGCGGTAGGACTAATGAAAAACTGTTTTTT. This encodes CASKGGRTNEKLFF.